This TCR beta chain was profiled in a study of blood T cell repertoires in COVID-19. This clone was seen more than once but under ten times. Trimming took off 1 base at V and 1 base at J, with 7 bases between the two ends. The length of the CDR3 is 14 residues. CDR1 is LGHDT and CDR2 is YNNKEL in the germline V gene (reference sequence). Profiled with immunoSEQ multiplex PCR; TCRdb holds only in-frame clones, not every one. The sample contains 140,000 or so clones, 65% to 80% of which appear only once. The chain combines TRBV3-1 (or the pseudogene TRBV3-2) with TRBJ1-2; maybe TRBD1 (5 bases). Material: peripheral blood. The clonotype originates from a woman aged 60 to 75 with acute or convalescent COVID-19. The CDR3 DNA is TGTGCCAGCAGCCAAGGACAGTTTAACTATGGCTACACCTTC. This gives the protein CASSQGQFNYGYTF.